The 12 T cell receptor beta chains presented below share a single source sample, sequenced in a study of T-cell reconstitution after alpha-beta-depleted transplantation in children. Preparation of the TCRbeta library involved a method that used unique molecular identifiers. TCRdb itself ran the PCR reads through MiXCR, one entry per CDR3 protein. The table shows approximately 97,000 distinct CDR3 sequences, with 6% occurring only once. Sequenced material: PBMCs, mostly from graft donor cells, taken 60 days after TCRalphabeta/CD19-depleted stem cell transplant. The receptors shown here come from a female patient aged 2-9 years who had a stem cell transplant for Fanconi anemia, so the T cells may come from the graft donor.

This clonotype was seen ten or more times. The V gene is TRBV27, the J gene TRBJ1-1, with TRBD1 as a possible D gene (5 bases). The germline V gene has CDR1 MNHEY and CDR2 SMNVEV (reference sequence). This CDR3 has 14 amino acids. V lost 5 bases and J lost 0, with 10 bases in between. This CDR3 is CASSRQGLNTEAFF. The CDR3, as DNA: TGTGCCAGCAGTCGTCAGGGACTGAACACTGAAGCTTTCTTT.

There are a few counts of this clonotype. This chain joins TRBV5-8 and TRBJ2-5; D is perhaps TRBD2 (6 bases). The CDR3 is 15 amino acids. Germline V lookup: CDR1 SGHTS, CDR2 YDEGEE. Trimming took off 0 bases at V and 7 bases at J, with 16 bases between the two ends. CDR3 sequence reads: CASSLARVMEGTQYF. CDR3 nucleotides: TGTGCCAGCAGCTTGGCCCGGGTTATGGAGGGGACCCAGTACTTC. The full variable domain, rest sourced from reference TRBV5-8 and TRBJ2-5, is EAGVTQSPTHLIKTRGQQATLRCSPISGHTSVYWYQQALGLGLQFLLWYDEGEERNRGNFPPRFSGRQFPNYSSELNVNALELEDSALYLCASSLARVMEGTQYFGPGTRLLVL.

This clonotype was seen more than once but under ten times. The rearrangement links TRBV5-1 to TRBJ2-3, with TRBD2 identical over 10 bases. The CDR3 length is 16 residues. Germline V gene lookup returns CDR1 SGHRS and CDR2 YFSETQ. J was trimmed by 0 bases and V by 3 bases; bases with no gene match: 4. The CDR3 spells CASSYLAGVSTDTQYF. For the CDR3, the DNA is TGCGCCAGCAGCTACCTAGCGGGAGTGAGCACAGATACGCAGTATTTT.

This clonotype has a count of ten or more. CDR3 residues: CASSEAGGLTDTQYF. Written as DNA, the CDR3 is TGTGCCAGCAGTGAAGCGGGGGGCCTCACAGATACGCAGTATTTT. J is TRBJ2-3 and V is TRBV25-1; 8 bases align to TRBD2. CDR1 is MGHDK, CDR2 SYGVNS, per germline. There are 15 residues in the CDR3. Trimming removed 2 bases from V and 2 bases from J; junction bases left unmatched: 3.

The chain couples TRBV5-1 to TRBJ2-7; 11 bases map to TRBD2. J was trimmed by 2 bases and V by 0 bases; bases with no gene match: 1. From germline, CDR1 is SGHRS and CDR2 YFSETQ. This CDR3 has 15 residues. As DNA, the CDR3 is TGCGCCAGCAGCTTGGGTAGCGGGAGGGCCTACGAGCAGTACTTC. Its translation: CASSLGSGRAYEQYF.

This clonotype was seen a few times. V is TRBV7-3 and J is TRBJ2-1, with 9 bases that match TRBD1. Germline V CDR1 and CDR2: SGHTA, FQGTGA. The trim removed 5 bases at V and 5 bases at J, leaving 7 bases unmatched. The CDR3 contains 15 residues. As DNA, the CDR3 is TGTGCCAGCAGCCTCCCACAGGGGGCTAACAATGAGCAGTTCTTC. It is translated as CASSLPQGANNEQFF.

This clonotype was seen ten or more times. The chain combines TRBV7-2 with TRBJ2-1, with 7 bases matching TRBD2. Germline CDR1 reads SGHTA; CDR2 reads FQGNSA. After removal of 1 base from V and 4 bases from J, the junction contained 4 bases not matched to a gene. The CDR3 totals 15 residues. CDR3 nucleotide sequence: TGTGCCAGCAGCTTAGATAGCGGGTCGTACAATGAGCAGTTCTTC. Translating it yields CASSLDSGSYNEQFF.

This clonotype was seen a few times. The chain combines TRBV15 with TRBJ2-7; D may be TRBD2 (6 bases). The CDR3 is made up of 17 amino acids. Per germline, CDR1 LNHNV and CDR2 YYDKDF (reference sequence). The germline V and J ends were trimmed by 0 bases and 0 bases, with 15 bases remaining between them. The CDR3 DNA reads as TGTGCCACCAGCAGAGACCCCCGCGGGGTGGTCTCCTACGAGCAGTACTTC. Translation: CATSRDPRGVVSYEQYF.

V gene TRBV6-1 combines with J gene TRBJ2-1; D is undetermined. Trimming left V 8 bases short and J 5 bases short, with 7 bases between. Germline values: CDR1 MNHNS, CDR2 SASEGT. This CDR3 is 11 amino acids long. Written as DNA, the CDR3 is TGTGCCAGCCCCCTTCACAATGAGCAGTTCTTC. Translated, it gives CASPLHNEQFF.

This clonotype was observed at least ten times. The CDR3 here is CAISESQVGIYEQYF. The DNA of the CDR3 is TGTGCCATCAGTGAGTCCCAAGTGGGAATCTACGAGCAGTACTTC. V gene TRBV10-3 combines with J gene TRBJ2-7, with D unresolved. V lost 0 bases to trimming and J lost 3 bases, with 12 bases between them. Germline V gene sequence: CDR1 ENHRY, CDR2 SYGVKD. CDR3 length: 15 residues.

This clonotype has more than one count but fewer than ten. CDR3 bases: TGTGCCAGCTCACCTCAACAAAACGCGGGAGGGCCGGGTGAGACCCAGTACTTC. It specifies CASSPQQNAGGPGETQYF. The chain combines TRBV18 with TRBJ2-5; 9 nucleotides align to TRBD2. CDR1 and CDR2 (germline): KGHSH, LQKENI. CDR3 size: 18 residues. V shed 3 bases, J shed 5 bases, and the junction held 16 bases outside the gene matches.

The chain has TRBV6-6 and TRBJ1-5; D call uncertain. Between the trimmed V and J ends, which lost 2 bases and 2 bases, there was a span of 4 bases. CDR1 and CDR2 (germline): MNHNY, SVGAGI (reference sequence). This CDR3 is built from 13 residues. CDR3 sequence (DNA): TGTGCCAGCAGTTACGAAGGCAATCAGCCCCAGCATTTT. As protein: CASSYEGNQPQHF.